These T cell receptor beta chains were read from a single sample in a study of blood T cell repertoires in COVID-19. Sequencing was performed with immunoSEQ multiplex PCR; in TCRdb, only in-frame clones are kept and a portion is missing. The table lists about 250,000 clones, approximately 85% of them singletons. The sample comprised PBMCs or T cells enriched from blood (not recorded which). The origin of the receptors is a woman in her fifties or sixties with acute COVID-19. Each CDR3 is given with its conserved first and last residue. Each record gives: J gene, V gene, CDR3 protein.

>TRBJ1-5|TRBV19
CASSIAGWQPQHF
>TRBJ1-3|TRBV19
CASSMGTGGSGNTIYF
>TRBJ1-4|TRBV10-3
CAISGQGATNEKLFF
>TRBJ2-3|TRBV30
CAGGGGGGAHTQYF
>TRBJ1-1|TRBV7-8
CASSPPGGSTEAFF
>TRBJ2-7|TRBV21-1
CASSARLAGGSYEQYF
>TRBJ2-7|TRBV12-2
CASRSRGSDRGKLRQYF
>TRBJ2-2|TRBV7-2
CASSSLGGENTGELFF
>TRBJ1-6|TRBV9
CASSADRRGNSPLHF
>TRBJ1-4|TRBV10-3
CAISESMTPNEKLFF
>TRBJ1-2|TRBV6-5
CASRRQGPSADTF
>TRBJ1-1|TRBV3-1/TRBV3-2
CASSQTGWGAFF
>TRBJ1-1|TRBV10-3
CATRVGAPSTEAFF
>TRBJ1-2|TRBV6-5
CASIGGGYGPIGYTF
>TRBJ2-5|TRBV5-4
CASRVRGGTQETQYF
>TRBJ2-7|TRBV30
CAWRKGGPRPLGYEQYF
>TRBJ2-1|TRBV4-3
CASSQDALAGAEQFF
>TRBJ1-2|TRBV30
CAWSVLGTGRSGYTF
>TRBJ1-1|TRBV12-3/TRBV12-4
CASRRVTEAFF
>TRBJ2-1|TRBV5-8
CASSQLTGYGQFF
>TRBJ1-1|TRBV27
CASTMDGAGATEAFF
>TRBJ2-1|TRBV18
CASSPFSVTGGNGNEQFF
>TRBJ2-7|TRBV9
CASSPSRGAGSYEQYF
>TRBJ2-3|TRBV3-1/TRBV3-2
CASSQGAGAVDTQYF
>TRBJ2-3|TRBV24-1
CATSEAGANTDTQYF
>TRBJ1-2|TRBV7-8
CASSLAGQSYGYTF
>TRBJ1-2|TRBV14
CASSQEPGTNYGYTF
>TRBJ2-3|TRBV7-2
CASSLRLAGGRTDTQYF
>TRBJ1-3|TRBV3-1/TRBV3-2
CASSPPGQGNTIYF
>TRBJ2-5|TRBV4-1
CASTLIPGRGEETQYF
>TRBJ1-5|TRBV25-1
CASSEHTGFNQPQHF
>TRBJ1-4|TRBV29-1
CSVSGQGKLFF
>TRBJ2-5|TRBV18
CASSPLGQGLETQYF
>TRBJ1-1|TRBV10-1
CASSESGRATEAFF
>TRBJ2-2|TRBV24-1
CATSDSRKGDGELFF
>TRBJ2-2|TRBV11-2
CASSLGTGPTGELFF
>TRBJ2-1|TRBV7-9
CASSLMPSTEQFF
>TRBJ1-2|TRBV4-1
CASSQGANYGYTF
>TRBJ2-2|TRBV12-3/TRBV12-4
CASSLQTGELFF
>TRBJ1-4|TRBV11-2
CASSLDSGGGEKLFF
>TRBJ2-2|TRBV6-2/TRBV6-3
CASSAGQYTGELFF
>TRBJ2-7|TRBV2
CASSERQDEQYF
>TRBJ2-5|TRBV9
CASSVGARERQETQYF
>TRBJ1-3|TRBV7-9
CASSAGQVGRITIYF